This TCR beta chain was recovered during a study of T cell responses to AZD1222 COVID-19 vaccine. On this clone itself: What it binds is not known.

Findings and caveats of the study: The CD4 TCRs associated with vaccination extended across spike and predominated at 160-218 and 743-854. There were mostly white British donors and more females than males, and clonal diversity was possibly underestimated.

Profiling relied on immunoSEQ multiplex PCR, and the TCRdb table lists in-frame clones only, not all of them. The repertoire holds around 95,000 clones, with 87% as singletons. This CDR3 is built from 13 residues. V gave up 6 bases and J gave up 8 bases; unmatched junction bases: 8. Looked up from germline, CDR1 is MNHEY and CDR2 is SVGAGI. The source material was peripheral blood, sampled on day 0 of AZD1222 vaccination. The receptor comes from an adult in good health. This chain uses TRBV6-5 with TRBJ1-2, with TRBD1 identical over 8 bases. Here the CDR3 DNA reads TGTGCCAGCAGAGCGACAGGGGCCGAGGGCTACACCTTC. Translated: CASRATGAEGYTF.